The clone carrying this TCR beta chain was seen a few times. These data belong to a study of blood T cell repertoires in COVID-19. About the study: Acute and convalescent COVID-19 specimens originated in the United States, Italy and Spain.

Original analysis: Estimation of nucleated cell counts relied on the amplification of reference gene primers. TCRdb keeps only in-frame clones here, not all; method: immunoSEQ multiplex PCR. That table furnishes V, J and clone size, whereas the DNA furnished D and trimming. The repertoire has 200,000 to 250,000 clones, about 81% of them found once; the top ten carry less than 9.5%. The TCR sequence derives from a woman of 80 years or more with COVID-19, enrolled during active disease. Material for sequencing was peripheral blood.

The CDR3 coding sequence is TGTGCCACCTACAGGGGGCCCTATGGCTACACCTTC. As protein: CATYRGPYGYTF. J is TRBJ1-2 and V is TRBV19; TRBD1 agrees at 9 bases. The ends lost 10 bases at V and 4 bases at J; junction bases unmatched: 4. This CDR3 comprises 12 residues. Germline V gene sequence: CDR1 LNHDA, CDR2 SQIVND (reference sequence).